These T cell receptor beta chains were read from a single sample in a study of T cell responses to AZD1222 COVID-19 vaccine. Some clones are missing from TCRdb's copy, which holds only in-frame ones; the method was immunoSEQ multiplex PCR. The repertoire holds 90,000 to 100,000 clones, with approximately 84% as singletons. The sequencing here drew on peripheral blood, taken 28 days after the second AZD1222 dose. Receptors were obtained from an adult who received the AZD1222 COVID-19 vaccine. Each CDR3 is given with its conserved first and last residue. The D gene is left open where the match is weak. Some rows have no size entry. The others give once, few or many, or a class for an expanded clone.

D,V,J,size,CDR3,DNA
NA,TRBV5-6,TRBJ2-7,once,CASSLEISEQYF,TGTGCCAGCAGCTTGGAAATAAGCGAGCAGTACTTC
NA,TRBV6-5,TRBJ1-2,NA,CASRGGESALGGYTF,TGTGCCAGCAGGGGTGGAGAGTCCGCATTAGGGGGCTACACCTTC
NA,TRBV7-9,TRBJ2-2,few,CASSYLGTGELFF,TGTGCCAGCAGTTACCTGGGCACCGGGGAGCTGTTTTTT
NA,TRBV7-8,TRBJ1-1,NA,CASSPHGGLNTEAFF,TGTGCCAGCAGCCCCCATGGGGGACTGAACACTGAAGCTTTCTTT
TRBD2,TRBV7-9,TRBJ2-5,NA,CASSFGLVGSTQTQYF,TGTGCCAGCAGCTTTGGACTAGTCGGTTCCACACAGACCCAGTACTTC
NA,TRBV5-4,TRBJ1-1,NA,CASSLFHSGTEAFF,TGTGCCAGCAGCTTGTTCCACTCGGGCACTGAAGCTTTCTTT
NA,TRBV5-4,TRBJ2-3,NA,CASSGSYTDTQYF,TGTGCCAGCAGTGGGAGTTACACAGATACGCAGTATTTT
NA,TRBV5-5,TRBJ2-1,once,CASSLIAGIDEQFF,TGTGCCAGCAGCTTGATAGCAGGGATCGATGAGCAGTTCTTC
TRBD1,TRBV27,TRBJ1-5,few,CASSSWDRIDQPQHF,TGTGCCAGCAGTTCATGGGACAGGATAGATCAGCCCCAGCATTTT
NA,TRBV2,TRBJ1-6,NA,CASREEGIRSPLHF,TGTGCCAGCAGAGAAGAGGGAATACGCTCACCCCTCCACTTT
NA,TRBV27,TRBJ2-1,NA,CASSLIAPNEQFF,TGTGCCAGCAGTTTAATAGCCCCCAATGAGCAGTTCTTC
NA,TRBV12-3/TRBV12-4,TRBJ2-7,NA,CASSSDARLGQYF,TGTGCCAGCAGTTCTGACGCCCGACTCGGGCAGTACTTC
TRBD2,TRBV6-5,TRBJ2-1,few,CASRGGLESYNEQFF,TGTGCCAGCAGGGGGGGACTAGAGTCCTACAATGAGCAGTTCTTC
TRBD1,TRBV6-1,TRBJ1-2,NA,CASSQGTGILRYGYTF,TGTGCCAGCAGTCAAGGGACAGGGATCCTTCGCTATGGCTACACCTTC
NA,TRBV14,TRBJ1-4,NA,CASSLRQGGANEKLFF,TGTGCCAGCAGCCTCCGGCAGGGTGGTGCTAATGAAAAACTGTTTTTT
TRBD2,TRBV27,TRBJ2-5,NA,CASSPSGTETQYF,TGTGCCAGCAGTCCTAGCGGGACAGAGACCCAGTACTTC
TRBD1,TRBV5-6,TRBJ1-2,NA,CASIRTGTFYGYTF,TGTGCCAGCATCAGGACAGGGACTTTCTATGGCTACACCTTC
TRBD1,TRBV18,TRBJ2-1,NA,CASKFNRGSYNEQFF,TGTGCCAGCAAATTTAACAGGGGCTCCTACAATGAGCAGTTCTTC
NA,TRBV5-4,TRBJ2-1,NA,CASSADRDSYNEQFF,TGTGCCAGCAGCGCAGACAGAGATTCGTACAATGAGCAGTTCTTC
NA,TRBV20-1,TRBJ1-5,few,CSASSVTDLGRPQHF,TGCAGTGCTAGTTCGGTAACGGACCTTGGGAGGCCCCAGCATTTT
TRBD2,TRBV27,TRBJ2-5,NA,CASSLNDPSGGETQYF,TGTGCCAGCAGTTTAAATGATCCTAGCGGGGGAGAGACCCAGTACTTC
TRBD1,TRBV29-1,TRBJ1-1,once,CSVGLGDSMNTEAFF,TGCAGCGTCGGCTTGGGGGACAGCATGAACACTGAAGCTTTCTTT
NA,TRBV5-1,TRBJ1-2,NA,CASSATGFYGYTF,TGCGCCAGCAGCGCAACAGGGTTCTATGGCTACACCTTC
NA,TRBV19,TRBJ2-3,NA,CASSRPPQPQYF,TGTGCCAGTAGCCGTCCCCCTCAGCCCCAGTATTTT
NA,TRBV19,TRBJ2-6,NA,CASSMGGPGSSGANVLTF,TGTGCCAGTAGTATGGGGGGTCCGGGATCCTCTGGGGCCAACGTCCTGACTTTC
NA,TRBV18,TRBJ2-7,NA,CASSPEGYEQYF,TGTGCCAGCTCACCAGAGGGGTACGAGCAGTACTTC
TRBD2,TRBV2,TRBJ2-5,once,CASSVLAGDQETQYF,TGTGCCAGCAGTGTCCTAGCGGGAGACCAAGAGACCCAGTACTTC
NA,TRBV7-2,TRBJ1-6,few,CASSLDISSPLHF,TGTGCCAGCAGCCTTGACATAAGTTCACCCCTCCACTTT
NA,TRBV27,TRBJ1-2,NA,CASSYGQGSGYTF,TGTGCCAGCAGTTACGGTCAAGGAAGTGGCTACACCTTC
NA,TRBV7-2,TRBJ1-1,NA,CASSYHRDAEAFF,TGTGCCAGCAGCTATCACAGGGACGCTGAAGCTTTCTTT
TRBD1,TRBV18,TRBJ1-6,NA,CASSPGQGRGSPLHF,TGTGCCAGCTCACCCGGACAGGGGAGGGGATCACCCCTCCACTTT
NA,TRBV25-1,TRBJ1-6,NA,CASMGGTSRGDSPLHF,TGTGCCAGCATGGGAGGTACCTCACGGGGAGATTCACCCCTCCACTTT
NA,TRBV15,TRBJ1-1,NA,CATSRDLENTEAFF,TGTGCCACCAGCAGAGATCTGGAGAACACTGAAGCTTTCTTT
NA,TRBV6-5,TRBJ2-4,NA,CASSYSTGRGIQYF,TGTGCCAGCAGTTACTCGACCGGTCGAGGCATTCAGTACTTC
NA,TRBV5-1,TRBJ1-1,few,CASSLFTLRNTEAFF,TGCGCCAGCAGCTTGTTTACTCTAAGAAACACTGAAGCTTTCTTT
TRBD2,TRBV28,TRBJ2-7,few,CASSSQGEGYEQYF,TGTGCCAGCAGTTCACAAGGGGAGGGATACGAGCAGTACTTC
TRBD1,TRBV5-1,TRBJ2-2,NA,CASGTGATGELFF,TGCGCCAGCGGGACAGGGGCGACCGGGGAGCTGTTTTTT
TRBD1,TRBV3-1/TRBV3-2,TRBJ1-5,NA,CASSDTGGNQPQHF,TGTGCCAGCAGCGACACAGGGGGAAATCAGCCCCAGCATTTT
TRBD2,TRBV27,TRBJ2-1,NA,CASRLAGDINEQFF,TGTGCCAGCAGGCTAGCGGGAGACATCAATGAGCAGTTCTTC
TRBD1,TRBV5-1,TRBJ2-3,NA,CASSLIRRQGAPDTQYF,TGCGCCAGCAGCTTGATTAGGAGACAGGGGGCCCCAGATACGCAGTATTTT
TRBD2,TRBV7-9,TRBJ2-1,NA,CASSSAGTSGGYNEQFF,TGTGCCAGCAGCTCCGCCGGGACTAGCGGGGGATACAATGAGCAGTTCTTC
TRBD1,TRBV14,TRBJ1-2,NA,CASSQDIRGPDYGYTF,TGTGCCAGCAGCCAAGATATTAGGGGGCCCGACTATGGCTACACCTTC
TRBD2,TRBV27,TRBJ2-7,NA,CASRGGGDEQYF,TGTGCCAGCAGAGGTGGGGGGGATGAGCAGTACTTC
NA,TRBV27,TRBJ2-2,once,CASSPYGGGVNTGELFF,TGTGCCAGCAGTCCCTACGGAGGGGGGGTCAACACCGGGGAGCTGTTTTTT
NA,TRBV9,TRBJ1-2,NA,CASSASRGGRGGYTF,TGTGCCAGCAGCGCGTCGCGAGGGGGGCGTGGAGGCTACACCTTC
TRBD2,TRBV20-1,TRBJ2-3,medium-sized,CSASFPSGGTDTQYF,TGCAGTGCCAGTTTTCCCAGCGGGGGAACGGATACGCAGTATTTT
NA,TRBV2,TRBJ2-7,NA,CAGRQPSGYEQYF,TGTGCCGGTAGACAACCCTCAGGTTACGAGCAGTACTTC
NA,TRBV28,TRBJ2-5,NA,CASSQVGFRSIHQTQYF,TGTGCCAGCAGCCAAGTTGGTTTTCGATCAATCCATCAGACCCAGTACTTC
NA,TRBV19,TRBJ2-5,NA,CASSSQLGETQYF,TGTGCCAGTAGTAGCCAGTTGGGGGAAACCCAGTACTTC
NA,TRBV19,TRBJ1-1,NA,CAVSGNTEAFF,TGTGCGGTGTCCGGGAACACTGAAGCTTTCTTT
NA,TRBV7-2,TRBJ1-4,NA,CASSLARYAEKLFF,TGTGCCAGCAGCTTAGCCCGGTATGCGGAAAAACTGTTTTTT
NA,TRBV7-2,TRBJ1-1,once,CASSFVGEGTEAFF,TGTGCCAGCAGCTTCGTCGGGGAGGGAACTGAAGCTTTCTTT
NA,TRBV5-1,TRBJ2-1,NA,CASASAGGPASYNEQFF,TGCGCCAGCGCATCCGCCGGGGGACCGGCCTCCTACAATGAGCAGTTCTTC
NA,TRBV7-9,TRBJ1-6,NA,CASSSTREVRDSPLHF,TGTGCCAGCAGCAGTACGCGGGAGGTGAGGGATTCACCCCTCCACTTT
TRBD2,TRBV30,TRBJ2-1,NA,CAWSTSALYNEQFF,TGTGCCTGGAGTACTAGCGCCCTTTACAATGAGCAGTTCTTC
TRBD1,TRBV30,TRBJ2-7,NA,CANRGFMNEQYF,TGCGCGAACAGGGGATTTATGAACGAGCAGTACTTC
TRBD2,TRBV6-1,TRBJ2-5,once,CASSGVTSGAQETQYF,TGTGCCAGCAGTGGAGTGACTAGCGGGGCTCAAGAGACCCAGTACTTC